This TCR beta chain was identified during a study of blood T cell repertoires in COVID-19. The wider study: Some COVID-19 samples were acute and others convalescent; all came from the United States, Italy and Spain.

In the source study's methods: For nucleated cells, counts were estimated from reference gene primer amplification. Sequencing used immunoSEQ multiplex PCR; TCRdb keeps in-frame clones, though not all of them. V, J and clone size are taken as reported in that table, and D and trimming were inferred from the DNA itself. The data hold roughly 250,000 clones, with roughly four fifths observed a single time. The sample taken for sequencing was peripheral blood. The clonotype originates from a woman between 65 and 79 years old with acute or convalescent COVID-19.

CDR3 protein: CASSWTGDQPQHF. In DNA form, the CDR3 reads TGTGCCAGCAGTTGGACAGGCGATCAGCCCCAGCATTTT. The V call is TRBV2, the J call TRBJ1-5, with 7 bases aligning to TRBD1. In germline, CDR1 is SNHLY, CDR2 FYNNEI. This CDR3 comprises 13 residues. The J segment lost 5 bases and the V segment lost 5 bases, leaving 3 bases of the junction unmatched.